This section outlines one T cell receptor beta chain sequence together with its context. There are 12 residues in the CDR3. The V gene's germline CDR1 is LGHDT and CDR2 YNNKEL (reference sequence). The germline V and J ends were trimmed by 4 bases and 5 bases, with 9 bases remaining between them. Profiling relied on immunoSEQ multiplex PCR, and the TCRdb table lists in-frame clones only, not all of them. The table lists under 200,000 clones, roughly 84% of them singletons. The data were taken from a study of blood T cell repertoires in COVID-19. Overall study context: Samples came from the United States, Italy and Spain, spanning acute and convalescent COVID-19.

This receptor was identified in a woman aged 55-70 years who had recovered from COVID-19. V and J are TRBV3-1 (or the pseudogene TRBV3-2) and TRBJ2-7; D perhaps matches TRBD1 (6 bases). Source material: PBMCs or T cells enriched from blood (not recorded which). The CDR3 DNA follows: TGTGCCAGCAGCCCCAGGGGCCACGAGCAGTACTTC. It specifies CASSPRGHEQYF.